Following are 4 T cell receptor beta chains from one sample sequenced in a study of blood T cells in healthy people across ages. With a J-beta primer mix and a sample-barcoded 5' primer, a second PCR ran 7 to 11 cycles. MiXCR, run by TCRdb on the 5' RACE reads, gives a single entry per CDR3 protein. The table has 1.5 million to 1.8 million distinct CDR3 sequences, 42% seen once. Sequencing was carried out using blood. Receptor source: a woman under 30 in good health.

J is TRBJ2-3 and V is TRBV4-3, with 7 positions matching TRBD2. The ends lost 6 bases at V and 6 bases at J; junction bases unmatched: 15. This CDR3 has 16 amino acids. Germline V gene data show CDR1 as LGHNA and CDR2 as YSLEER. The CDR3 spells CASSHRGRGEGDTQYF. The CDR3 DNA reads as TGCGCCAGCAGTCATCGAGGGAGGGGCGAGGGCGATACGCAGTATTTT.

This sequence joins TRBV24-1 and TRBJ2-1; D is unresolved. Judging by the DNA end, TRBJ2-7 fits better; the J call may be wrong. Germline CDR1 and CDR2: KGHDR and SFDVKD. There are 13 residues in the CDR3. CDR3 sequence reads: CATSDSGYNEQYF. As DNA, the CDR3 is TGTGCCACCAGTGATTCAGGATACAATGAGCAGTACTTC.

The CDR3: CASSRDRGPPYNSPLHF. CDR3 DNA sequence: TGTGCCAGCAGCCGGGACAGGGGTCCTCCCTATAATTCACCCCTCCACTTT. The rearrangement links TRBV7-2 to TRBJ1-6, with 10 bases lining up with TRBD1. Germline lookup yields CDR1 SGHTA and CDR2 FQGNSA. This CDR3 contains 17 residues. Trimming at V came to 5 bases and at J to 2 bases, leaving 6 bases not matched to a gene. The whole variable domain, remainder taken from reference TRBV7-2 and TRBJ1-6, is GAGVSQSPSNKVTEKGKDVELRCDPISGHTALYWYRQSLGQGLEFLIYFQGNSAPDKSGLPSDRFSAERTGGSVSTLTIQRTQQEDSAVYLCASSRDRGPPYNSPLHFGNGTRLTVT.

The CDR3 here is CSVAGSLEYF. CDR3 bases: TGCAGCGTTGCGGGCTCCTTGGAGTACTTC. The gene calls are TRBV29-1 and TRBJ2-7, with D uncertain. CDR3 length: 10 residues. The germline CDR1 and CDR2 sequences are SQVTM and ANQGSEA. Trimming removed 4 bases at V and 11 bases at J, with 12 bases between.